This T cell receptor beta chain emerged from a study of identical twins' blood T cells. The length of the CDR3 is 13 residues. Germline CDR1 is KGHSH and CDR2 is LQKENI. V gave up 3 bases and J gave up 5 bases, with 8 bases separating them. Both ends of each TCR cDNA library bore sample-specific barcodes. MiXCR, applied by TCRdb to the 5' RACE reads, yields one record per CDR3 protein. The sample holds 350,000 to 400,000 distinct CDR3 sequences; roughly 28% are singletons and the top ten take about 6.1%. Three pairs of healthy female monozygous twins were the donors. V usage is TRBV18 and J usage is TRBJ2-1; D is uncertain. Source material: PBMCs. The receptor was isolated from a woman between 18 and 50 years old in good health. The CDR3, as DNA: TGTGCCAGCTCACCCGGAGAAAACAATGAGCAGTTCTTC. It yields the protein CASSPGENNEQFF.